This TCR beta chain originates from a study of Ad26.COV2.S vaccination and SARS-CoV-2 variants. Regarding the study as a whole: The analyses of TCR breadth and depth may have understated the size of total T cell responses.

V lost 0 bases and J 3 bases, leaving 11 bases between the germline ends. The CDR3 is 15 amino acids. Germline loops: CDR1 GTSNPN, CDR2 SVGIG (reference sequence). The assay was immunoSEQ multiplex PCR, and TCRdb's table has in-frame clones only and misses some. The sample consists of a few hundred thousand clones, around 85% of them appearing once. Treatment noted: 19 received Ad26.COV2.S at low or high dose, single or two shots; about 5 received placebo; per-sample allocation not given. It was on day 63 after the first vaccine or placebo injection that samples were taken. A remark on this clone: Its antigen is unknown.

The chain carries TRBV30 and TRBJ2-2; possible D gene TRBD2, 5 bases. The specimen comprised peripheral blood, sampled in a trial of Ad26.COV2.S vaccine versus placebo. The receptor's source is a person between 18 and 60 years old who received the Ad26.COV2.S COVID-19 vaccine or a placebo. CDR3 DNA sequence: TGTGCCTGGAGTGTACCGGGAACGGACACCGGGGAGCTGTTTTTT. It encodes CAWSVPGTDTGELFF. The full variable domain, in which reference TRBV30 and TRBJ2-2 provide the parts outside the CDR3, is SQTIHQWPATLVQPVGSPLSLECTVEGTSNPNLYWYRQAAGRGLQLLFYSVGIGQISSEVPQNLSASRPQDRQFILSSKKLLLSDSGFYLCAWSVPGTDTGELFFGEGSRLTVL.